This T cell receptor (beta chain) was documented in a study of T cell responses to AZD1222 COVID-19 vaccine. Study-level results: Donors were mostly white British, more females; clonal diversity possibly underestimated. Spike-wide vaccine-associated CD4 TCRs dominated at 160-218 and 743-854. Just a handful of AZD1222 recipients tested seropositive at baseline.

Note on this clone: Its antigen is unknown.

The data were produced by immunoSEQ multiplex PCR, yet TCRdb's version contains in-frame clones alone and is incomplete. The sample has 150,000 to 200,000 clones; 90% are singletons. V gave up 6 bases and J gave up 0 bases, with 12 bases separating them. Per the germline V gene, CDR1 is MNHEY and CDR2 is SVGAGI. The CDR3 extends over 15 amino acids. The origin of this receptor is an adult in good health. Sequenced material: peripheral blood, taken on day 0 of AZD1222 vaccination. V is TRBV6-5 and J is TRBJ1-3, with D possibly matching TRBD1 (6 bases). CDR3 sequence reads: CASSLQGFSGNTIYF. In nucleotides, the CDR3 is TGTGCCAGCAGCTTACAGGGCTTCTCTGGAAACACCATATATTTT.